Below are 6 T cell receptor beta chains sequenced from a single sample in a study of identical twins. TCRdb reprocessed the 5' RACE reads via MiXCR and lists one record per CDR3 protein. The sample includes 300,000 to 350,000 distinct CDR3 sequences, approximately 13% seen only once; the top ten take 7.2%. The same sample was also used in a study of yellow fever vaccine responses in identical twins.

Material: CD8+ T cells sorted from blood. All receptors come from a woman between 18 and 29 years old in good health.

The chain links TRBV12-3 or TRBV12-4 to TRBJ2-3; 7 bases align to TRBD1. This CDR3 contains 18 residues. The ends lost 5 bases at V and 0 bases at J; junction bases unmatched: 14. The chain's CDR3 is CASSGDRVGRSSTDTQYF. The CDR3 nucleotides are TGTGCCAGCAGTGGCGACAGGGTCGGCCGCTCGAGCACAGATACGCAGTATTTT.

This clonotype was detected many times. The chain employs TRBV5-1 and TRBJ1-1, with D possibly matching TRBD1 (6 bases). Germline lookup yields CDR1 SGHRS and CDR2 YFSETQ. CDR3 size: 14 residues. V lost 1 base and J lost 4, with 11 bases in between. CDR3 sequence reads: CASSLTGSGTEAFF. The CDR3 DNA follows: TGCGCCAGCAGCTTGACAGGGTCGGGCACTGAAGCTTTCTTT.

The rearrangement joins TRBV27 to TRBJ1-1; 7 bases agree with TRBD1. The germline gives CDR1 MNHEY, CDR2 SMNVEV (reference sequence). The CDR3 loop spans 14 amino acids. V lost 8 bases, J lost 1 base, and 7 bases stayed unmatched. The CDR3 loop is CASGRGYGNTEAFF. The CDR3 DNA reads as TGTGCCAGCGGCAGGGGGTACGGGAACACTGAAGCTTTCTTT.

A few counts support this clonotype. Relative to the germline gene, one junction end is altered; a read error may explain this. The genes are TRBV9 and TRBJ2-7, with a tentative D call TRBD1 (7 bases). The CDR3 totals 14 residues. Germline CDR1 SGDLS, CDR2 YYNGEE. The CDR3, as DNA: TGTACCAGCAGCGCGCTTCAGGGGGGCGGCGAGCAGTACTTC. Amino acid sequence: CTSSALQGGGEQYF.

The chain recombines TRBV20-1 with TRBJ2-7, with unresolved D. V lost 0 bases, J lost 0 bases, and 12 bases lay in between. Germline assignment: CDR1 DFQATT and CDR2 SNEGSKA (reference sequence). CDR3 length: 15 amino acids. CDR3 in amino acids: CSARDVSPDSYEQYF. The CDR3, as DNA: TGCAGTGCTAGAGACGTCTCCCCCGACTCCTACGAGCAGTACTTC.

V is TRBV10-3 and J is TRBJ2-1; the D gene is possibly TRBD1 (7 bases). The CDR3 totals 15 residues. The ends were cut back, 10 bases at V and 0 bases at J, with 16 bases in the middle. CDR1 ENHRY and CDR2 SYGVKD come from the germline V gene. The CDR3 spells CATTGDSSSYNEQFF. The CDR3, as DNA: TGTGCCACCACAGGGGACTCAAGCTCCTACAATGAGCAGTTCTTC.